This T cell receptor (beta chain) was recorded in a study of blood T cell repertoires in COVID-19 (dated by TCRdb to the early 2020s). Background for the entire study: Samples from collaborators originated in the United States, Italy and Spain and spanned both the acute and convalescent phases of COVID-19. The prospective study material was composed of cDNA or gDNA derived from T cells, B-cell-depleted T cells, or PBMCs. The dataset comprised deeply sampled blood TCRbeta repertoires from subjects exposed to, actively infected with, or recovered from COVID-19. The repertoires were released in a freely available public database intended as a resource for research on the immune response to SARS-CoV-2. Samples came from the ongoing ImmuneRACE study (first 160 participants) plus 1,254 subjects from 6 global collaborators. The sample metadata nearly always contained a de-identified subject ID, COVID-19 status, age in years and sex. Where HLA class I and class II types were available, the types were taken from metadata supplied by the sample provider, not from assay-based typing.

The immunoSEQ Assay, a bias-controlled multiplex PCR, was used to amplify TCRbeta CDR3 regions from genomic DNA. The authors processed their data as follows. The number of nucleated cells in each sample was estimated from the amplification of reference gene primers within the assay. To quantify the absolute abundance of each unique TCRbeta CDR3 rearrangement, sequence reads were collapsed and filtered. For each sample, productive Simpson clonality was calculated by taking the square root of Simpson's diversity index across productive rearrangements. Entries here come from immuneACCESS through TCRdb and include only in-frame sequences with V and J called. Some clones fail to appear in such tables; in the studies checked, an unresolved V gene covers under half of the shortfall, and the cause of the remainder is unknown. Clonal size and the V and J genes are those of that table, whereas D and trimming came from the DNA. The sample table holds about 160,000 clones, of which 70% to 90% were seen once. Clones ranked in the top ten supply about 11% of the sample.

The collaborating institutions used their own protocols to collect whole blood in K2EDTA tubes. For TCRbeta analysis, collaborators shipped samples in one of three forms: frozen whole blood, isolated PBMCs, or DNA extracted from either of those sample types. General findings and caveats noted by the study authors: Clinical and demographic metadata were provided uncurated, with the amount varying by source and participant.

The CDR3, cysteine through phenylalanine, is 15 amino acids long. CDR3 DNA is the only sequence kept; it has 45 bases, read in frame from the first base. Per the germline V gene, SNHLY is the CDR1 and FYNNEI is the CDR2. V was cut back by 5 bases and J by 4 bases, leaving a gap of 15 bases between them. This clone appeared once. The antigen this receptor binds is unknown. The sample holds no much larger clone one base away, and base qualities are not on file. Sequencing was carried out using peripheral blood. This TCR was recovered from a human donor in a cohort sampled during active COVID-19. This chain joins TRBV2 to TRBJ2-1, with TRBD1 tentatively as D gene (6 bases match). The CDR3 here reads CASSFEQGIYNEQFF. The DNA reads as follows: TGTGCCAGCAGTTTCGAGCAGGGGATATACAATGAGCAGTTCTTC.